This T cell receptor beta chain is drawn from a study of blood T cells in healthy people across ages. General study results and limits: Total diversity from one million sequenced T cells was likely underestimated. A roughly linear fall in TCR beta diversity per million T cells was seen with increasing age. Both naive CD4+ cell counts and diversity were greater in long-lived donors than in aged donors.

For the second PCR, which ran for roughly 6 to 11 cycles, a sample-barcoded 5' primer and a J-beta primer mix were used. TCRdb reprocessed the 5' RACE reads via MiXCR and lists one record per CDR3 protein. The sample lists approximately 580,000 distinct CDR3 sequences; 24% were seen once. Germline V gene data show CDR1 as MDHEN and CDR2 as SYDVKM. This CDR3 comprises 16 residues. Deletions cut 5 bases from V and 5 bases from J, with 21 bases between. Note on this clonotype: What it binds is not known.

These data were also filed under a second study, of T cells of mothers and their children. That source reports: Slightly higher but non-significant overlap marked related mother-child pairs versus unrelated pairs.

The clonotype was recovered from a boy younger than 18 in good health. Sequencing was carried out using blood. The chain joins TRBV28 to TRBJ2-5; D possibly matches TRBD1 or TRBD2 (5 bases each). In DNA, the CDR3 is TGTGCCAGCAGTACTGCAACCGGGGCCGATCGGGAGACCCAGTACTTC. This gives the protein CASSTATGADRETQYF. Supplemented by reference TRBV28 and TRBJ2-5, the full variable domain reads DVKVTQSSRYLVKRTGEKVFLECVQDMDHENMFWYRQDPGLGLRLIYFSYDVKMKEKGDIPEGYSVSREKKERFSLILESASTNQTSMYLCASSTATGADRETQYFGPGTRLLVL.